This T cell receptor (beta chain) was captured in a study of long-term antiretroviral therapy in people with HIV. Samples were assayed with immunoSEQ v3.0 at survey level. Assay used: immunoSEQ multiplex PCR; TCRdb lists only in-frame clones, some missing. Of some 18,000 clones listed, around 79% are singletons. This clone came up a few times. Its specificity is unknown. Findings and caveats of the study: The repertoire was dominated at all time points by clones expanded before ART. Post-ART samples showed increased diversity that remained below transplant donor control levels.

CDR3 length: 13 residues. V was trimmed by 6 bases and J by 2 bases, leaving 10 bases between them. CDR1 is SNHLY and CDR2 is FYNNEI in the germline V gene. This specimen consisted of unsorted PBMCs, obtained at the start of antiretroviral therapy, before treatment. This rearrangement joins TRBV2 to TRBJ1-1, with unresolved D. The clonotype originates from a man aged 18 to 30 with HIV. The CDR3 spells CASRIRANTEAFF. The CDR3 DNA reads TGTGCCAGCAGGATCCGGGCCAACACTGAAGCTTTCTTT.